This T cell receptor (beta chain) is from a study of metastatic and nonmetastatic thyroid tumors. This clone showed up many times. Antigen unknown. The V end was cut by 3 bases, the J end by 12 bases, with 20 bases between. Per the germline V gene, CDR1 is SGHDN and CDR2 is FVKESK. The CDR3 is 14 residues long. Patients had received no treatment of any kind before thyroid surgery. Per the original methods: Variation in CDR3 across clinicopathological groups served as the basis for constructing a distant-metastasis classifier in papillary thyroid cancer. TCRdb reanalyzed the PCR reads with MiXCR. The V and J calls and clone size come from TCRdb's table, not from the authors' own analysis. The sample lists approximately 20,000 clones; 32% were seen once. Study observations and caveats: It was reportedly found that TCR beta diversity was significantly higher in malignant thyroid tumors than in benign nodules, a difference seen in both blood and tumor samples.

Source material: adjacent normal tissue. The rearrangement joins TRBV14 to TRBJ2-5; D ambiguous. This clonotype originated in a female donor with papillary thyroid cancer or a benign thyroid nodule (not recorded which). Some clones in this sample may be carry-over from other donors' samples. The CDR3 is CASSQGFRATTEYF. The CDR3 DNA reads as TGTGCCAGCAGCCAGGGTTTTCGGGCCACTACAGAGTACTTC. The variable domain in full, with the rest retrieved from reference TRBV14 and TRBJ2-5, is EAGVTQFPSHSVIEKGQTVTLRCDPISGHDNLYWYRRVMGKEIKFLLHFVKESKQDESGMPNNRFLAERTGGTYSTLKVQPAELEDSGVYFCASSQGFRATTEYFGPGTRLLVL.